This TCR beta chain was recovered during a study of multiple sclerosis patients with progressive multifocal leukoencephalopathy. Study outcomes and limitations: Preferential TRBV-TRBJ pairings or common gene usage were not detected at PML. In most PML patients, TRB repertoires appeared less diverse by entropy.

With 4 bases removed from V and 8 bases from J, the gap between germline ends came to 18 bases. The CDR3 loop spans 14 amino acids. Per germline, CDR1 GTSNPN and CDR2 SVGIG (reference sequence). Profiling relied on immunoSEQ multiplex PCR, and the TCRdb table lists in-frame clones only, not all of them. The data show about 31,000 clones, more than 70% seen once. Time point given: time of PML onset. Details on this clone: Its antigen is not known.

This TCR came from a woman aged 25 to 39 with progressive multifocal leukoencephalopathy. The V gene is TRBV30, the J gene TRBJ1-5; tentatively, D is TRBD1 (5 bases). Source: PBMCs, taken from a patient treated with natalizumab. The CDR3 nucleotides are TGTGCCTGGACCCACGGGGCCGGGGGGGAGCCCCAGCATTTT. Its protein is CAWTHGAGGEPQHF.